This T cell receptor beta chain was documented in a study of blood T cell repertoires in COVID-19. For the study at large: Some COVID-19 samples were acute and others convalescent; all came from the United States, Italy and Spain. T cells, B-cell-depleted T cells, or PBMCs supplied cDNA or gDNA.

The V gene lost 2 bases and the J gene lost 6 bases, with 11 bases spanning the gap. Germline lookup yields CDR1 MGHRA and CDR2 YSYEKL. CDR3 length: 13 amino acids. Original methodology: Amplification of reference gene primers was used by the study to estimate nucleated cell counts. Repertoires were generated with immunoSEQ multiplex PCR, while TCRdb's copy carries only in-frame clones and drops some. V and J calls and clone size are given by that table; D and trimming were obtained from the DNA. In the table there are over 150,000 clones, 80% to 90% of which are singletons. Sample: peripheral blood. The sequence came from a woman between 55 and 75 years old who had recovered from COVID-19. The chain has TRBV4-1 and TRBJ2-7; D is possibly TRBD1 (6 bases). The CDR3 reads CASSQPDRSEQYF. Here the CDR3 DNA reads TGCGCCAGCAGCCAACCAGACAGGAGCGAGCAGTACTTC.